This T cell receptor (beta chain) was identified during a study of shared clonotypes between healthy human individuals. General study results and limits: When naive CD4 clonotypes were compared across a handful of donors, 4% to 6.5% were shared. Naive subsets usually exceeded memory subsets in estimated richness.

The investigators split CD4+ cells into a CD45RA+ naive subset and a CD45RA-negative memory subset. Details on this clone: Its cognate antigen is unknown.

V was pared by 5 bases and J by 9 bases, with 19 bases of the junction left unmatched. The CDR3 totals 17 residues. Germline V gene lookup returns CDR1 SGHAT and CDR2 FQNNGV. The assay used deep level. Libraries were prepared by immunoSEQ multiplex PCR; TCRdb keeps only in-frame clonotypes and omits some of them. The table shows more than 2,000,000 clones, with approximately 93% occurring only once. V gene TRBV11-2 combines with J gene TRBJ2-4; 7 bases fit TRBD1. Material for sequencing was naive CD4+ T cells from PBMCs. Subset: CD45RA+ positively selected. This sequence was found in a man aged 18 to 29 in good health. Some clones in this sample may be carry-over from other donors' samples. CDR3 in DNA: TGTGCCAGCAGCCCCCGTCCGAACAGGGGTGTGGGTGGCATTCAGTACTTC. Protein sequence: CASSPRPNRGVGGIQYF.